The entry below gives a single T cell receptor beta chain sequence along with its context. Different DNA sequences within this sample yield the same CDR3. This specimen belongs to a study of OX40 agonist ivuxolimab in advanced cancers. CDR1 MNHEY and CDR2 SMNVEV come from the germline V gene (reference sequence). The ends were cut back, 2 bases at V and 0 bases at J, with 5 bases in the middle. The CDR3 has 13 amino acids. Assay used: immunoSEQ multiplex PCR; TCRdb lists only in-frame clones, some missing. The sample records 60,000 to 100,000 clones, around 93% being singletons. The chain has TRBV27 and TRBJ2-7, with D perhaps TRBD1 or TRBD2 (5 bases each). The TCR sequence derives from an adult with an advanced solid tumor such as melanoma, head and neck, liver or kidney cancer. Sample: CD4+ or CD8+ T cells sorted from blood, taken in a trial of the OX40 agonist ivuxolimab. CDR3 sequence (DNA): TGTGCCAGCAGTTTAGGGACCTCCTACGAGCAGTACTTC. Protein: CASSLGTSYEQYF.